This T cell receptor beta chain was identified during a study of blood T cell repertoires in COVID-19. V shed 3 bases and J 4 bases; nucleotides not matched to a gene: 6. CDR3 length: 16 amino acids. The germline V gene encodes CDR1 MNHEY and CDR2 SVGAGI. This clone was recorded only once. Here immunoSEQ multiplex PCR was the method, and the copy in TCRdb shows in-frame clones only, minus some. Of roughly 100,000 clones listed, around nine tenths were seen once; the top ten hold 3%. J is TRBJ2-6 and V is TRBV6-5; TRBD2 aligns across 7 bases. The TCR was taken from a man in his forties or fifties with active or convalescent COVID-19. Material for sequencing was peripheral blood. The CDR3 DNA is TGTGCCAGCAGTTATAACAGCGGGGCCGGGGCCAACGTCCTGACTTTC. Its translation: CASSYNSGAGANVLTF.